This is a list of T cell receptor beta chains from one sample in a study of patients and donors after allogeneic stem cell transplantation. One entry per CDR3 protein results from TCRdb running MiXCR on the RT-PCR reads. This table holds about 400,000 distinct CDR3 sequences, 15% to 20% found once. The sample was blood, either unsorted or a sorted T cell fraction (not recorded which). These receptors were taken from a human donor who was either an allogeneic HSCT recipient or a stem cell or donor lymphocyte infusion donor (not recorded which). It is not recorded whose cells these are; they may come from a transplant donor. CDR3s include the opening cysteine and the closing phenylalanine or tryptophan.

length	V	J	CDR3
15	TRBV7-2	TRBJ1-1	CASSIALGGGTEAFF
11	TRBV12-3/TRBV12-4	TRBJ1-1	CASSDSDGAFF
14	TRBV7-9	TRBJ1-1	CASSLARGGSEAFF
15	TRBV20-1	TRBJ2-2	CSARDPRQNTGELFF
14	TRBV5-1	TRBJ1-3	CASSIGTEGNTIYF
15	TRBV28	TRBJ2-3	CASSLGGVGTDTQYF
13	TRBV3-1	TRBJ1-2	CASSQDRRDGYTF
14	TRBV20-1	TRBJ2-3	CSALGGLDTDTQYF
14	TRBV18	TRBJ1-5	CASSPEQGNQPQHF
16	TRBV28	TRBJ2-5	CASSLGAGVVQETQYF
14	TRBV2	TRBJ1-1	CASSHRNLNTEAFF
15	TRBV7-2	TRBJ1-3	CASSPRQGAGNTIYF
15	TRBV6-5	TRBJ2-2	CASSYEVAGTGELFF
15	TRBV12-3/TRBV12-4	TRBJ2-1	CASSRRRHSYNEQFF